These 7 T cell receptor beta chains came from one sample sequenced in a study of blood T cells in healthy people across ages. Through a sample-barcoded 5' primer and a J-beta primer mix, a second PCR was run for roughly 6 to 12 cycles. MiXCR, applied by TCRdb to the 5' RACE reads, yields one record per CDR3 protein. Of 650,000 to 1,000,000 distinct CDR3 sequences in the sample, under 40% were seen once. The sample was blood. These receptors all come from a man aged 18 to 30 in good health.

V is TRBV29-1 and J is TRBJ2-7; 11 bases align to TRBD2. The CDR3 is made up of 20 amino acids. The junction had 26 bases not matched to a gene; V was cut back by 7 bases and J by 3 bases. Germline loops: CDR1 SQVTM, CDR2 ANQGSEA. CDR3 in amino acids: CSGHPTECLGGLAVFYEQYF. The CDR3 nucleotides read TGCAGCGGTCATCCGACAGAGTGCCTGGGGGGACTAGCGGTTTTCTACGAGCAGTACTTC.

The chain has TRBV4-2 and TRBJ2-5, with a possible D match to TRBD2 (5 bases). Per the germline V gene, CDR1 is LGHNA and CDR2 is YNFKEQ. The ends were cut back, 1 base at V and 3 bases at J, with 15 bases in the middle. This CDR3 has 16 amino acids. For the CDR3, the DNA is TGTGCCAGCAGCCAAGGGGTGGCAGCGGCGAAAGAGACCCAGTACTTC. Translating gives CASSQGVAAAKETQYF.

Details on this clonotype: At one end the junction does not follow the germline gene, possibly because of a read error. The gene calls are TRBV4-2 and TRBJ2-1; no definite D call. CDR1 and CDR2 from the germline V gene are LGHNA and YNFKEQ. CDR3 length: 14 amino acids. The CDR3 nucleotides are TGTGCCAGCAGCCAAGACCGAGGCCACAATGGGCAGTTCTTC. Amino acid sequence: CASSQDRGHNGQFF.

This clonotype was counted ten times or more. V usage is TRBV29-1 and J usage is TRBJ1-2; no clear D. This CDR3 comprises 11 residues. Germline V CDR1 and CDR2: SQVTM, ANQGSEA. With 4 bases removed from V and 7 bases from J, the gap between germline ends came to 10 bases. The CDR3 is CSVVLQGGYTF. The CDR3, as DNA: TGCAGCGTTGTTCTGCAAGGTGGCTACACCTTC.

The genes are TRBV29-1 and TRBJ1-1, with D perhaps TRBD1 (6 bases). The CDR3 is 15 residues long. Germline V lookup: CDR1 SQVTM, CDR2 ANQGSEA. The germline V and J ends were trimmed by 3 bases and 1 base, with 15 bases remaining between them. This CDR3 reads CSVEGLKGENTEAFF. Written as DNA, the CDR3 is TGCAGCGTTGAGGGCTTAAAGGGGGAGAACACTGAAGCTTTCTTT.

This clonotype occurred once. Possible read error: a much larger clone is one base away. The V call is TRBV6-4, the J call TRBJ2-3; D unclear. V was trimmed by 3 bases and J by 0 bases, leaving 4 bases between them. This CDR3 has 13 amino acids. Germline-derived CDR1 and CDR2 are MRHNA and SNTAGT. In nucleotides, the CDR3 is TGTGCCAGCAGTGAGGCTAGCACAGATACGCAGTATTTT. It specifies CASSEASTDTQYF.

This clonotype was counted a few times. Since a much larger clone is just one base distant, this may be a read error. V and J are TRBV7-2 and TRBJ2-7; maybe TRBD2 (6 bases). Germline CDR1 is SGHTA and CDR2 is FQGNSA. Trimming removed 1 base from V and 7 bases from J, with 17 bases in between. This CDR3 comprises 15 residues. CDR3 amino acids: CASSLDLLEGNEQYF. In nucleotides, the CDR3 is TGTGCCAGCAGCTTAGACTTATTGGAGGGCAATGAGCAGTACTTC.